These T cell receptor beta chains were read from a single sample in a study of CD8+CD57+ T cells in acquired aplastic anemia. TCRdb itself ran the reads through MiXCR, one entry per CDR3 protein. The repertoire includes hundreds of thousands of distinct CDR3 sequences, approximately 33% of them detected once, and under 0.95% sits in the top ten. Sequencing used sorted CD4+, CD8+, or CD8+CD57+ T cells (not recorded which) from PBMCs. The receptors originated from a human donor with aplastic anemia. Each CDR3 is given without its conserved first and last residue.

v_call,j_call,cdr3_aa
TRBV9,TRBJ2-3,ASSVEQAGQRTQY
TRBV7-9,TRBJ2-7,ASSLRDGTYEQY
TRBV5-4,TRBJ2-7,ASSSIGGGDGVEQY
TRBV9,TRBJ1-5,ASSAGLSNQPQH
TRBV6-1,TRBJ1-2,ASRSSSNYGYT
TRBV9,TRBJ1-5,ASSPGQGSHQPQH
TRBV25-1,TRBJ1-6,AGSRDGDNSPLH
TRBV25-1,TRBJ1-2,ASSEDRGSGYGYT
TRBV24-1,TRBJ2-3,ATSDMRGTDTQY
TRBV10-1,TRBJ2-6,ASSDGANVLT
TRBV11-2,TRBJ2-6,ASSTATGVRGADVLT
TRBV9,TRBJ1-2,ASSPRNTGYT
TRBV15,TRBJ2-2,ATSRDRDGGELF
TRBV7-2,TRBJ2-3,ASTLYVADTQY
TRBV15,TRBJ1-6,ATSRDVGSGNSPLH
TRBV10-3,.,AISGTGGEETQY
TRBV5-4,TRBJ2-2,ASRLWGANTGELF
TRBV10-3,TRBJ1-6,ASSETGQDRSPLH
TRBV7-2,TRBJ1-1,ASSLWGANTEAF
TRBV25-1,TRBJ2-1,ASSAHRVSYNEQF
TRBV4-2,TRBJ1-5,ASSVPGRPNQPQH
TRBV9,TRBJ1-1,ASSPWSTEAF
TRBV12-3/TRBV12-4,TRBJ2-7,ASSKWTSGFEQY
TRBV20-1,TRBJ2-1,SATAGTQSSYNEQF
TRBV20-1,TRBJ1-1,SARTEKGTEAF
TRBV2,TRBJ2-1,ASSVWGGNEQF
TRBV4-2,TRBJ2-1,ASSPSVGSKGEQF
TRBV6-2/TRBV6-3,TRBJ2-5,ASSSAPQETQY
TRBV15,TRBJ1-1,ATSRGGGGTEAF
TRBV29-1,TRBJ2-1,SFNSGSSYNEQF
TRBV10-3,TRBJ2-2,ASSGTSRTGELF
TRBV7-6,TRBJ2-5,ASSLREYQETQY
TRBV2,TRBJ2-3,ASPRDRGMNTQY
TRBV5-6,TRBJ1-5,ASTRDRDQPQH
TRBV2,TRBJ2-7,ASSESDGGEQY
TRBV11-3,TRBJ2-3,ASSFMGGADTQY
TRBV19,TRBJ1-5,ATTSRDQPQH
TRBV27,TRBJ1-1,ATRFGQANTEAF
TRBV24-1,TRBJ1-2,ATSGTSGTGGYT
TRBV20-1,TRBJ1-6,SASAQEYNSPLH
TRBV11-3,TRBJ2-7,ASSRAATGSEQY